This entry is about one T cell receptor beta chain. Its matching antigen is unknown. This CDR3 has 14 residues. The germline gives CDR1 GTSNPN, CDR2 SVGIG (reference sequence). Trimming left V 1 base short and J 5 bases short, with 14 bases between. This record belongs to a study of T cell responses to AZD1222 COVID-19 vaccine. Study details: Second doses at about 4 or about 12 weeks were pooled.

Study findings and constraints: The donor cohort was predominantly white British with a female majority, and clonal diversity may have been underestimated. Samples come after the peak T cell response, not at day 14. Close to half of spike-specific TCRs reportedly recognize unmutated variant regions.

Libraries were prepared by immunoSEQ multiplex PCR; TCRdb keeps only in-frame clonotypes and omits some of them. The sample shows 100,000 to 150,000 clones, 93% of them seen only once. The starting material was peripheral blood, obtained on day 0 of AZD1222 vaccination. The clonotype comes from an adult in good health. The chain uses TRBV30 and TRBJ2-5, with D possibly matching TRBD2 (5 bases). For the CDR3, the DNA is TGTGCCTGGAGTGGGCATCCAACGGGGGAGACCCAGTACTTC. Amino acid sequence: CAWSGHPTGETQYF.